The clone carrying this T cell receptor beta chain was picked up one time. The source of the sample is a study of blood T cell repertoires in COVID-19. Methods used by the authors: Amplification from reference gene primers served as the basis for estimated nucleated cell counts. Here immunoSEQ multiplex PCR was the method, and the copy in TCRdb shows in-frame clones only, minus some. V and J calls and clone size are copied from that table; D and trimming were computed from the DNA. Altogether 300,000 to 400,000 clones are present, 85% to 90% being singletons, with the ten largest covering 3.5% to 4%. V lost 3 bases and J lost 3; bases outside the gene matches: 9. CDR1 is SGHRS, CDR2 YFSETQ, per germline. The CDR3 has 16 residues.

The sample was peripheral blood. The V call is TRBV5-1, the J call TRBJ1-2; 9 bases fit TRBD1. The TCR comes from a woman between 50 and 59 years old with active or convalescent COVID-19. The CDR3 is CASSSPGDREDYGYTF. In DNA form, the CDR3 reads TGCGCCAGCAGCTCGCCTGGGGACAGGGAAGACTATGGCTACACCTTC. The entire variable domain, with the rest obtained from reference TRBV5-1 and TRBJ1-2, is as follows: KAGVTQTPRYLIKTRGQQVTLSCSPISGHRSVSWYQQTPGQGLQFLFEYFSETQRNKGNFPGRFSGRQFSNSRSEMNVSTLELGDSALYLCASSSPGDREDYGYTFGSGTRLTVV.